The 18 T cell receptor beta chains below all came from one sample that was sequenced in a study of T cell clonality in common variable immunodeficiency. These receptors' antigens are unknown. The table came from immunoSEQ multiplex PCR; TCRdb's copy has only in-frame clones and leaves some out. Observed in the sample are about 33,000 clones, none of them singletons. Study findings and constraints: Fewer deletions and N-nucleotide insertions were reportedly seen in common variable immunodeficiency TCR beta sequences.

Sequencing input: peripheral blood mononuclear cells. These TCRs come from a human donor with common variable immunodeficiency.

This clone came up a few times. The CDR3 spells CASSMTGGEWSDTQYF. The covered CDR3 bases are TGTGCCAGTAGTATGACAGGGGGCGAATGGTCAGATACG. V and J are TRBV19 and TRBJ2-3, with 10 positions matching TRBD1. Coverage ceases 3 residues before the CDR3 finishes, and the germline J gene fills in the end. Germline CDR1 and CDR2: LNHDA and SQIVND (reference sequence). This CDR3 has 16 residues. V lost 3 bases to trimming and J lost 4 bases; unmatched junction nucleotides: 7.

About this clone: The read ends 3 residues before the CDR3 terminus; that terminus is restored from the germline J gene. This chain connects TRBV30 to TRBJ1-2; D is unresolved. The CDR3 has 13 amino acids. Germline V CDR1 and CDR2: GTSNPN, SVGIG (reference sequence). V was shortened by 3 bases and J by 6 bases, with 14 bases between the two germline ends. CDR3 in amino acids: CAWSPLGFHGYTF. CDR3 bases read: TGTGCCTGGAGCCCCTTAGGGTTCCATGGC.

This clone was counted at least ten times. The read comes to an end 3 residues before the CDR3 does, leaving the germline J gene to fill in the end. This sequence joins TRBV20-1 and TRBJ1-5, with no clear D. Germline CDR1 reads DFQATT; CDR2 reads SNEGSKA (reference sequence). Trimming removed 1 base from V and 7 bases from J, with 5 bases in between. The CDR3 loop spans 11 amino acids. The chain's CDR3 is CSARVSQPQHF. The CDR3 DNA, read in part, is TGCAGTGCTAGAGTGAGCCAGCCC.

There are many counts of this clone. The CDR3 protein is CASSQGHPDSPLHF. The sequenced part of the CDR3 DNA is TGTGCCAGCAGCCAGGGGCACCCGGATTCACCC. The gene calls are TRBV11-3 and TRBJ1-6, with D tentatively TRBD1 (6 bases). The read ends 3 residues shy of where the CDR3 ends; the end is completed using the germline J gene. This CDR3 is built from 14 residues. Deletions cut 5 bases from V and 8 bases from J, with 13 bases between. Germline V gives CDR1 SGHNT, CDR2 YENEEA.

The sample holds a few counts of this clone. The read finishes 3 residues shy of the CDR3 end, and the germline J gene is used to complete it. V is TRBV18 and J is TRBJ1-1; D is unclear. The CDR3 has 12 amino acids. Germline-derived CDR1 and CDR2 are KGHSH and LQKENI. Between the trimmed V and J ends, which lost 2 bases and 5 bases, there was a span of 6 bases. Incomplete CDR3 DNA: TGTGCCAGCTCACCATGGGCTACTGAA. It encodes CASSPWATE. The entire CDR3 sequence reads CASSPWATEAFF.

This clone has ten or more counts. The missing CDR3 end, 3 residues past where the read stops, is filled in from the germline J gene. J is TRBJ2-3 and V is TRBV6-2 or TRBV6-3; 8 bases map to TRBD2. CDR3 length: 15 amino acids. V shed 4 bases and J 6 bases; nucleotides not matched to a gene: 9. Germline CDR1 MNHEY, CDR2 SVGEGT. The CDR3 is CASSFSGVPPDTQYF. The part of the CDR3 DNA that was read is TGTGCCAGCAGTTTTAGCGGGGTCCCCCCGGATACG.

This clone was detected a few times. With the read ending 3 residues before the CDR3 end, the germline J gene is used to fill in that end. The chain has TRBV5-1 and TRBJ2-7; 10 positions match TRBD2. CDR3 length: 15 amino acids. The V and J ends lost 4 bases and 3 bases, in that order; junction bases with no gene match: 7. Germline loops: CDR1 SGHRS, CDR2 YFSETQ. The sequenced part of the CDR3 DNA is TGCGCCAGCAGCCGTCTAGCGGGGGCGGACTACGAG. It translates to CASSRLAGADYE. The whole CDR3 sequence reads CASSRLAGADYEQYF.

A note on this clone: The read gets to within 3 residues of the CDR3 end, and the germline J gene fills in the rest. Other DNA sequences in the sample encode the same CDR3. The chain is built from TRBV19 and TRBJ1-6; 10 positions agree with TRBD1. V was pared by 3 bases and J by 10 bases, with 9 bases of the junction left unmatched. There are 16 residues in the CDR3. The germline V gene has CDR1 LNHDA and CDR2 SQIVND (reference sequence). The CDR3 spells CASSMSDRGRTSPLHF. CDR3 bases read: TGTGCCAGTAGTATGAGCGACAGGGGGCGAACGTCACCC.

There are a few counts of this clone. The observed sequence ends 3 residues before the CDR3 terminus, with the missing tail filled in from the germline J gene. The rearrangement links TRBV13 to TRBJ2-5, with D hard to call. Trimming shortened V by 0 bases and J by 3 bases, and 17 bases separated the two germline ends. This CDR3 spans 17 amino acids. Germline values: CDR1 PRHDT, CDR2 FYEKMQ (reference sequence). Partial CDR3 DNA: TGTGCCAGCAGCTTAGGCACCAACTATTTATCCAAAGAGACC. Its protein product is CASSLGTNYLSKET. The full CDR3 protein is CASSLGTNYLSKETQYF.

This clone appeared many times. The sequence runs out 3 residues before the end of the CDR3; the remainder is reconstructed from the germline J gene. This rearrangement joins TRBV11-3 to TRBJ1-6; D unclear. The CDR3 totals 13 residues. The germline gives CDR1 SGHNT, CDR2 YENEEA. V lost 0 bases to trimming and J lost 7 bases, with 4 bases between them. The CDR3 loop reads CASSLDGNSPLHF. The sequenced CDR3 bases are TGTGCCAGCAGCTTAGACGGGAATTCACCC.

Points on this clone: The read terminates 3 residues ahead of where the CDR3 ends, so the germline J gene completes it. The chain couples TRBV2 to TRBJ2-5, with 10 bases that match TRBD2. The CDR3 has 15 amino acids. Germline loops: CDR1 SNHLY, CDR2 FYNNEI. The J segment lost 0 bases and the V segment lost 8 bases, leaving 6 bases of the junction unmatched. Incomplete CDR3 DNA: TGTGCCAGCCCTAGCGGGGGCTGGTACCAAGAGACC. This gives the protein CASPSGGWYQET. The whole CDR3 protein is CASPSGGWYQETQYF.

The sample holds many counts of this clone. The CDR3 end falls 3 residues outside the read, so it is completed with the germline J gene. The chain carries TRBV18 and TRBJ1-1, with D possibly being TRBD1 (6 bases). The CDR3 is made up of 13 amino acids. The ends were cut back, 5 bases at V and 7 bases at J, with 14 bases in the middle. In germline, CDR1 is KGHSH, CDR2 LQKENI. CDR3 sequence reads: CASSTGYMNEAFF. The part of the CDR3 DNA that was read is TGTGCCAGCTCAACAGGGTACATGAATGAA.

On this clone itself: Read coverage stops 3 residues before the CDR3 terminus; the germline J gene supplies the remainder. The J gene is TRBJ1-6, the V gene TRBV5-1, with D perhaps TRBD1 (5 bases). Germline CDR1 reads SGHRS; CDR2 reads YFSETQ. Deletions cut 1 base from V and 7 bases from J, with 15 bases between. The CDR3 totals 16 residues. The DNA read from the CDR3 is TGCGCCAGCAGCTTGCGGGATGGGGACTGGAATTCACCC. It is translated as CASSLRDGDWNSP. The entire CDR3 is CASSLRDGDWNSPLHF.

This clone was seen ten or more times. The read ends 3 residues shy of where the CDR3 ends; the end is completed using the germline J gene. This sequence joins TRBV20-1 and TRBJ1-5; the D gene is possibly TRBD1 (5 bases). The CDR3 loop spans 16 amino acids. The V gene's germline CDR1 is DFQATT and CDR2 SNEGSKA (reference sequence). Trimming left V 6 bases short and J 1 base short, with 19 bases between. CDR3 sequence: CSAQWGPTWSNQPQHF. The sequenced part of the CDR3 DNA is TGCAGTGCGCAGTGGGGCCCCACGTGGAGCAATCAGCCC.

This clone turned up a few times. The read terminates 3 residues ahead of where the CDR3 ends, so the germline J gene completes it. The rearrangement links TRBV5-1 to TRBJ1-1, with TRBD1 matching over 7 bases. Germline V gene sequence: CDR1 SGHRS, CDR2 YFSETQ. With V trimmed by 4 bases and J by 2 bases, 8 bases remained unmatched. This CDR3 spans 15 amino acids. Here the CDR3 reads CASSTSTGFNTEAFF. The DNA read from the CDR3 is TGCGCCAGCAGCACTTCGACAGGGTTTAACACTGAA.

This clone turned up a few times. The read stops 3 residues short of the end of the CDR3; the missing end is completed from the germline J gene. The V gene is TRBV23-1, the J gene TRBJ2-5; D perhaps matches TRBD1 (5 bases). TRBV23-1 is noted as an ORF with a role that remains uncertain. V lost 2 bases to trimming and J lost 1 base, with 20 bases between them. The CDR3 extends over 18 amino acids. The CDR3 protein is CASSQLDTPKHLQETQYF. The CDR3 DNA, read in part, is TGCGCCAGCAGTCAACTGGACACTCCCAAGCATCTCCAAGAGACC.

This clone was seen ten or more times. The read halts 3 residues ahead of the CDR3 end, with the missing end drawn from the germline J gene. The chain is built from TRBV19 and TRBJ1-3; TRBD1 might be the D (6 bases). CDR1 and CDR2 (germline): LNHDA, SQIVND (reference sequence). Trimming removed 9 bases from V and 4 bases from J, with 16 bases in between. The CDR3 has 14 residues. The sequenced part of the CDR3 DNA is TGTGCCAGCCAGACCACAGGGTCCGGAAACACC. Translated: CASQTTGSGNT. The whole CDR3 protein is CASQTTGSGNTIYF.

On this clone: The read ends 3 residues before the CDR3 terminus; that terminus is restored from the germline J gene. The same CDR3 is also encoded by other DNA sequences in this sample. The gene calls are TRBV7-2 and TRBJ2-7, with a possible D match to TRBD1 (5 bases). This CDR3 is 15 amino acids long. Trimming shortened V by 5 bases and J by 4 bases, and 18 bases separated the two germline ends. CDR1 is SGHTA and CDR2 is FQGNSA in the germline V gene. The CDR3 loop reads CASSLISQGGYEQYF. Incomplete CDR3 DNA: TGTGCCAGCAGCCTGATCTCCCAGGGTGGTTACGAG.